These T cell receptor beta chains were read from a single sample in a study of blood T cell repertoires in COVID-19. Produced via immunoSEQ multiplex PCR; TCRdb's table is partial and in-frame only. The table records about 300,000 clones, 80% to 90% of them present only once. The sample consisted of PBMCs or T cells enriched from blood (not recorded which). All receptors derive from a man aged 25 to 40 who had recovered from COVID-19. CDR3s include the opening cysteine and the closing phenylalanine or tryptophan. D genes are given only for firm matches. Clone size, where shown, is once, few, many, or a class for clones that have expanded.

D	J	V	length	size	DNA	CDR3
NA	TRBJ2-7	TRBV5-1	13	few	TGCGCCAGCAGCTTGGATGCCTTCGGAGGGCAGTACTTC	CASSLDAFGGQYF
TRBD1	TRBJ2-1	TRBV6-4	14	NA	TGTGCCAGCAGTCCCGGGACAGGGGGTCATGAGCAGTTCTTC	CASSPGTGGHEQFF
NA	TRBJ1-1	TRBV18	14	NA	TGTGCCAGCTCAACGCAGGGACAGAACACTGAAGCTTTCTTT	CASSTQGQNTEAFF
NA	TRBJ1-2	TRBV15	15	few	TGTGCCACCAGCAGAGATAGGAGGGCAGTCCATGGCTACACCTTC	CATSRDRRAVHGYTF
TRBD1	TRBJ2-2	TRBV7-9	15	NA	TGTGCCAGCAGCTCAAGGACAGGGTCTGCCGGGGAGCTGTTTTTT	CASSSRTGSAGELFF
NA	TRBJ1-3	TRBV11-2	16	NA	TGTGCCAGCAGCTTAGTTCGGGGGAGCTCTGGAAACACCATATATTTT	CASSLVRGSSGNTIYF
NA	TRBJ1-1	TRBV5-1	15	NA	TGCGCCAGCAGCTTGGATTCAATCGGGAACACTGAAGCTTTCTTT	CASSLDSIGNTEAFF
TRBD2	TRBJ2-1	TRBV7-2	15	NA	TGTGCCAGCAGCTCTCGCGGGGGTGGTTACAATGAGCAGTTCTTC	CASSSRGGGYNEQFF
TRBD2	TRBJ2-3	TRBV5-4	16	NA	TGTGCCAGCAGCTTCGCCCGGGGGGAGATCACAGATACGCAGTATTTT	CASSFARGEITDTQYF
NA	TRBJ2-1	TRBV19	13	NA	TGTGCCAGTAGTATTGGCAACTACAATGAGCAGTTCTTC	CASSIGNYNEQFF
NA	TRBJ1-1	TRBV23-1	18	NA	TGCGCCAGCAGTCAATCATATTGGAGGACAGACATGAACACTGAAGCTTTCTTT	CASSQSYWRTDMNTEAFF
NA	TRBJ1-4	TRBV5-5	16	NA	TGTGCCAGCAGCTTGGAGGAGGGGTCGACTAATGAAAAACTGTTTTTT	CASSLEEGSTNEKLFF
NA	TRBJ1-5	TRBV24-1	14	once	TGTGCCACCAGTGATTCCTCCGGGAATCAGCCCCAGCATTTT	CATSDSSGNQPQHF
NA	TRBJ2-2	TRBV10-1	13	few	TGCGCCATCAAGACAGCGAACACCGGGGAGCTGTTTTTT	CAIKTANTGELFF